The 19 T cell receptor beta chains presented below share a single source sample, sequenced in a study of cytomegalovirus exposure and HLA in healthy donors (dated by TCRdb to 2016 to 2017). Receptor libraries were prepared by the immunoSEQ multiplex PCR assay. For the multiplex PCR, a mixture combining 60 forward primers for TCR Vbeta segments and 13 reverse primers for TCR Jbeta segments was used. Imported from immuneACCESS, the table was reduced by TCRdb to in-frame sequences with V and J called. These copies leave out some clones; in studies compared against another copy, an unresolved V gene accounts for under half, and the cause of the remainder is not known. This sample holds some 99,000 clones; under 80% were observed only once. The ten largest account for under 2% of the sample. Material: PBMCs. The receptors derive from a male donor in good health and CMV-seronegative.

This chain uses TRBV30 with TRBJ2-5; the D gene is possibly TRBD2 (5 bases). The CDR3 runs 14 residues. V lost 2 bases and J lost 3, with 13 bases in between. Germline loops: CDR1 GTSNPN, CDR2 SVGIG (reference sequence). The CDR3 nucleotides read TGTGCCTGGAGTCCTCCCCGGACTGAAGAGACCCAGTACTTC. Protein sequence: CAWSPPRTEETQYF.

The rearrangement links TRBV6-1 to TRBJ2-7, with D uncertain. The CDR3 consists of 14 residues. Germline V gives CDR1 MNHNS, CDR2 SASEGT. The ends were cut back, 7 bases at V and 2 bases at J, with 15 bases in the middle. The CDR3 DNA reads TGTGCCAGCACCAGACCCATTGGGCCCTACGAGCAGTACTTC. Protein product: CASTRPIGPYEQYF.

The V gene is TRBV7-9, the J gene TRBJ1-3; perhaps TRBD1 as D (5 bases). Germline assignment: CDR1 SEHNR and CDR2 FQNEAQ (reference sequence). This CDR3 comprises 14 residues. V was trimmed by 5 bases and J by 1 base, leaving 9 bases between them. The CDR3 here is CASSRGKSGNTIYF. CDR3 nucleotides: TGTGCCAGCAGCCGGGGGAAGTCTGGAAACACCATATATTTT.

In this sample, this clone turned up many times. CDR3 DNA: TGTGCCAGTCAGGGGGGACAGGGTGGTAATCAGCCCCAGCATTTT. It translates to CASQGGQGGNQPQHF. The rearrangement joins TRBV19 to TRBJ1-5, with 9 positions matching TRBD1. The CDR3 loop spans 15 amino acids. Germline trimming cut 8 bases from V and 4 bases from J; bases unmatched to any gene: 9. The V gene's germline CDR1 is LNHDA and CDR2 SQIVND (reference sequence).

The chain is built from TRBV11-1 and TRBJ1-1, with 7 nucleotides matching TRBD1. Germline V gene sequence: CDR1 SGHAT, CDR2 FQDESV (reference sequence). The CDR3 has 11 residues. Losses at the gene ends were 10 bases for V and 3 bases for J; bases not matched to a gene: 2. CDR3 bases: TGTGCCATACAGGGGTACACTGAAGCTTTCTTT. It yields the protein CAIQGYTEAFF.

The V and J genes are TRBV4-2 and TRBJ2-3; TRBD1 is a possible D gene (6 bases). This CDR3 is built from 16 residues. From germline, CDR1 is LGHNA and CDR2 YNFKEQ. Trimming left V 0 bases short and J 4 bases short, with 14 bases between. In DNA, the CDR3 is TGTGCCAGCAGCCAAGATAATACAGGGTCCGCAGATACGCAGTATTTT. Translated, it gives CASSQDNTGSADTQYF.

The chain is built from TRBV7-6 and TRBJ2-7; possibly TRBD1 for D (5 bases). CDR3 length: 15 residues. Between the trimmed V and J ends, which lost 0 bases and 4 bases, there was a span of 13 bases. Germline-derived CDR1 and CDR2 are SGHVS and FNYEAQ. CDR3 nucleotide sequence: TGTGCCAGCAGCTTAGCGAAGGGGCTCAGGTACGAGCAGTACTTC. It yields the protein CASSLAKGLRYEQYF.

CDR3 region: CASGRDIINEQYF. Written as DNA, the CDR3 is TGTGCCAGCGGCCGGGACATTATCAACGAGCAGTACTTC. This sequence joins TRBV25-1 and TRBJ2-7, with a tentative D call TRBD1 (6 bases). From germline, CDR1 is MGHDK and CDR2 SYGVNS. The CDR3 has 13 amino acids. V was clipped by 8 bases and J by 5 bases, with 16 bases between them.

In its sample, this clone was seen once. This chain joins TRBV30 and TRBJ1-1, with TRBD1 matching over 8 bases. The germline V gene encodes CDR1 GTSNPN and CDR2 SVGIG (reference sequence). The CDR3 length is 16 residues. V lost 4 bases, J lost 1 base, and 11 bases stayed unmatched. CDR3 nucleotide sequence: TGTGCCTGGATTTCTCCCGACAGGGGACGGAACACTGAAGCTTTCTTT. This gives the protein CAWISPDRGRNTEAFF.

The chain employs TRBV5-1 and TRBJ2-3; 11 nucleotides align to TRBD2. CDR3 size: 16 residues. Trimming cost V 0 bases and J 10 bases; bases outside gene matches: 10. The V gene's germline CDR1 is SGHRS and CDR2 YFSETQ. Here the CDR3 DNA reads TGCGCCAGCAGCTTGGGACTAGCGGGAACACGCACGCCGCAGTATTTT. Encoded protein: CASSLGLAGTRTPQYF.

V usage is TRBV10-3 and J usage is TRBJ2-3; 7 positions agree with TRBD2. The CDR3 is made up of 15 amino acids. Per the germline V gene, CDR1 is ENHRY and CDR2 is SYGVKD. The J segment lost 3 bases and the V segment lost 10 bases, leaving 13 bases of the junction unmatched. The CDR3 DNA reads as TGTGCCACTACACGCAGCGGGACGGGAACAGATACGCAGTATTTT. It encodes CATTRSGTGTDTQYF.

The rearrangement links TRBV28 to TRBJ1-1; D gene uncertain. The germline V gene encodes CDR1 MDHEN and CDR2 SYDVKM. CDR3 size: 13 residues. The V end lost 6 bases, the J end lost 11 bases, and 19 bases lay between the germline ends. The CDR3, as DNA: TGTGCCAGCAGGCACCGGGATCCCAGGAAGGCTTTCTTT. It codes for CASRHRDPRKAFF.

This clone occurred once. The gene calls are TRBV7-2 and TRBJ2-7, with 8 positions matching TRBD2. Germline CDR1 SGHTA, CDR2 FQGNSA. V lost 5 bases, J lost 0 bases, and 3 bases stayed unmatched. This CDR3 comprises 14 residues. CDR3 sequence reads: CASSLLAASYEQYF. As DNA, the CDR3 is TGTGCCAGCAGCCTACTAGCGGCCTCCTACGAGCAGTACTTC.

This clone was found a few times. CDR3 protein: CASSLKGGDYEQYF. CDR3 in DNA: TGTGCCAGCAGCTTAAAGGGCGGGGACTACGAGCAGTACTTC. The V gene is TRBV7-3, the J gene TRBJ2-7; D is possibly TRBD2 (6 bases). CDR1 SGHTA and CDR2 FQGTGA come from the germline V gene. There are 14 residues in the CDR3. V lost 1 base and J 3 bases, leaving 10 bases between the germline ends.

This chain links TRBV6-1 with TRBJ2-7; 8 bases align to TRBD2. V shed 4 bases and J 1 base; nucleotides not matched to a gene: 6. The CDR3 contains 15 residues. The germline gives CDR1 MNHNS, CDR2 SASEGT. CDR3 sequence (DNA): TGTGCCAGCAGTGCCCCCAGCGGGAGTTCCTACGAGCAGTACTTC. Translated: CASSAPSGSSYEQYF.

The chain is built from TRBV28 and TRBJ2-7, with TRBD1 identical over 9 bases. V lost 6 bases, J lost 2 bases, and 14 bases stayed unmatched. The length of the CDR3 is 17 residues. CDR1 and CDR2 from the germline V gene are MDHEN and SYDVKM. CDR3 sequence (DNA): TGTGCCAGCAGGCCGGGACCTGGGGGACAGGGTACCTACGAGCAGTACTTC. It yields the protein CASRPGPGGQGTYEQYF.

The V and J genes are TRBV6-5 and TRBJ1-2, with D tentatively TRBD1 (6 bases). V lost 7 bases and J lost 4, with 19 bases in between. CDR1 and CDR2 (germline): MNHEY, SVGAGI. The CDR3 covers 15 residues. The CDR3 sequence: CASTRFLGASYGYTF. The CDR3 DNA reads as TGTGCCAGCACCCGGTTTTTGGGGGCCTCCTATGGCTACACCTTC.

The J gene is TRBJ1-2, the V gene TRBV4-3; D unclear. V lost 3 bases and J 5 bases, leaving 19 bases between the germline ends. The CDR3 loop spans 16 amino acids. Looked up from germline, CDR1 is LGHNA and CDR2 is YSLEER. CDR3 DNA: TGCGCCAGCAGCCAGTTTAGTTTTGGGCCGGAATATGGCTACACCTTC. This sequence encodes CASSQFSFGPEYGYTF.

The chain has TRBV19 and TRBJ2-5; 12 positions agree with TRBD2. Looked up from germline, CDR1 is LNHDA and CDR2 is SQIVND (reference sequence). The CDR3 runs 17 residues. V gave up 6 bases and J gave up 4 bases; unmatched junction bases: 12. The CDR3 sequence: CASSLLAGGPRVETQYF. As DNA, the CDR3 is TGTGCCAGTAGCCTTCTAGCGGGAGGGCCGAGGGTAGAGACCCAGTACTTC.